Following are 18 T cell receptor beta chains from one sample sequenced in a study of vaccination and CD4 T cells after COVID-19. Their antigen targets remain unknown. An Oncomine TCR Beta short-read assay was used to sequence the DNA from cultured CD4+ T cells. TCRdb reanalysed the PCR reads using MiXCR and keeps one entry per CDR3 protein. The sample carries around 15,000 distinct CDR3 sequences, about 45% recorded once. Treatment: roughly 10-day PBMC culture with coronavirus spike peptide pools or control peptides (ViraFEST assay). Sequences were derived from CD4+ T cells from blood, cultured in vitro, sampled after SARS-CoV-2 vaccination. These receptors came from a human donor who had recovered from COVID-19.

The chain couples TRBV7-6 to TRBJ2-1, with a weak D call TRBD1 (5 bases). This CDR3 has 14 residues. Trimming took off 1 base at V and 9 bases at J, with 13 bases between the two ends. Per germline, CDR1 SGHVS and CDR2 FNYEAQ. In nucleotides, the CDR3 is TGTGCCAGCAGCTTAGGCTTGCAGGGCGGTGAGCAGTTCTTC. This encodes CASSLGLQGGEQFF.

The chain recombines TRBV5-4 with TRBJ2-1; D gene uncertain. Germline V gene sequence: CDR1 SGHNT, CDR2 YYREEE (reference sequence). Trimming shortened V by 4 bases and J by 3 bases, and 11 bases separated the two germline ends. The CDR3 has 14 residues. CDR3 amino acids: CASSIPPSYNEQFF. The CDR3 nucleotides read TGTGCCAGCAGCATTCCCCCGAGCTACAATGAGCAGTTCTTC. Full variable domain (missing parts from reference TRBV5-4 and TRBJ2-1): ETGVTQSPTHLIKTRGQQVTLRCSSQSGHNTVSWYQQALGQGPQFIFQYYREEENGRGNFPPRFSGLQFPNYSSELNVNALELDDSALYLCASSIPPSYNEQFFGPGTRLTVL.

This clonotype was seen only a few times. J is TRBJ1-1 and V is TRBV20-1; 8 bases fit TRBD1. Germline V gene lookup returns CDR1 DFQATT and CDR2 SNEGSKA (reference sequence). The CDR3 consists of 15 residues. Trimming took 3 bases from V and 6 from J; bases not matched to a gene: 12. The CDR3: CSASQETGARAEAFF. CDR3 DNA: TGCAGTGCTAGTCAAGAGACAGGGGCAAGGGCTGAAGCTTTCTTT.

This clonotype was seen only a few times. The chain combines TRBV7-6 with TRBJ1-6; maybe TRBD1 (6 bases). The V and J ends lost 5 bases and 7 bases respectively, with 15 bases between them. This CDR3 spans 15 amino acids. Germline lookup yields CDR1 SGHVS and CDR2 FNYEAQ. Here the CDR3 DNA reads TGTGCCAGCAGCGCCCGCCCGGGGGGCAATTCACCCCTCCACTTT. Its protein is CASSARPGGNSPLHF.

This clonotype rates as medium-sized (0.01 to 0.1%). The V gene is TRBV5-5, the J gene TRBJ2-5; TRBD2 matches at 10 bases. CDR3 length: 15 residues. V trimming: 4 bases; J trimming: 5 bases; junction bases outside the gene matches: 8. The germline V gene has CDR1 SGHKS and CDR2 YYEKEE (reference sequence). The CDR3 loop is CASSQLAGEQETQYF. CDR3 in DNA: TGTGCCAGCAGCCAGCTAGCGGGAGAACAGGAGACCCAGTACTTC.

The V gene is TRBV2, the J gene TRBJ1-2; 7 nucleotides line up with TRBD1. Germline V gives CDR1 SNHLY, CDR2 FYNNEI. The CDR3 extends over 14 amino acids. V gave up 7 bases and J gave up 4 bases; unmatched junction bases: 9. This CDR3 is CASIRQGRGYGYTF. The CDR3 DNA is TGTGCCAGCATTAGACAGGGTCGAGGCTATGGCTACACCTTC.

V and J are TRBV5-4 and TRBJ2-1; 10 nucleotides match TRBD2. The CDR3 totals 18 residues. The V segment lost 4 bases and the J segment 0 bases; nucleotides outside the gene matches: 10. Germline V CDR1 and CDR2: SGHNT, YYREEE (reference sequence). The CDR3 loop reads CASSVIAGGLYSYNEQFF. The CDR3 bases are TGTGCCAGCAGCGTCATAGCGGGGGGCTTATACTCCTACAATGAGCAGTTCTTC.

The J gene is TRBJ2-5, the V gene TRBV12-3 or TRBV12-4; the D gene is possibly TRBD2 (6 bases). The CDR3 contains 14 residues. V lost 7 bases and J lost 4, with 16 bases in between. The CDR3 region is CASTSSGASETQYF. For the CDR3, the DNA is TGTGCCAGCACCTCCTCGGGAGCCTCAGAGACCCAGTACTTC.

The rearrangement links TRBV3-1 to TRBJ2-2; D gene unclear. The V gene's germline CDR1 is LGHDT and CDR2 YNNKEL (reference sequence). V was shortened by 4 bases and J by 5 bases, with 8 bases between the two germline ends. The CDR3 has 13 amino acids. The CDR3 here is CASSPSRTGELFF. CDR3 DNA: TGTGCCAGCAGCCCATCACGGACCGGGGAGCTGTTTTTT.

This clonotype was seen once. V usage is TRBV10-3 and J usage is TRBJ1-2; no clear D gene. The V gene's germline CDR1 is ENHRY and CDR2 SYGVKD. The CDR3 has 14 residues. V was pared by 8 bases and J by 3 bases, with 16 bases between. The CDR3 loop is CAIAAEAGHYGYTF. The CDR3 nucleotides are TGTGCCATCGCCGCGGAGGCAGGTCACTATGGCTACACCTTC.

V usage is TRBV7-3 and J usage is TRBJ2-2, with 13 bases that match TRBD2. J was trimmed by 7 bases and V by 3 bases; bases with no gene match: 8. The CDR3 runs 17 residues. Germline V lookup: CDR1 SGHTA, CDR2 FQGTGA. CDR3 amino acids: CASSFSGTSGEYGELFF. The CDR3 DNA is TGTGCCAGCAGCTTTTCCGGGACTAGCGGGGAGTACGGGGAGCTGTTTTTT.

This chain uses TRBV20-1 with TRBJ1-5; 10 bases align to TRBD1. There are 19 residues in the CDR3. The V gene end was trimmed by 0 bases and the J gene end by 1 base; junction bases not matched to a gene: 12. Germline V gene data show CDR1 as DFQATT and CDR2 as SNEGSKA (reference sequence). The CDR3 sequence is CSARDISDRGLESNQPQHF. In DNA form, the CDR3 reads TGCAGTGCTAGAGATATTAGTGACAGGGGGCTTGAAAGCAATCAGCCCCAGCATTTT.

This clonotype appeared a few times. This sequence joins TRBV6-5 and TRBJ2-5, with D unclear. This CDR3 has 14 amino acids. V lost 6 bases and J lost 5, with 16 bases in between. Germline V lookup: CDR1 MNHEY, CDR2 SVGAGI. CDR3 bases: TGTGCCAGCAGCTCCTCGGACCTTGACGAGACCCAGTACTTC. It specifies CASSSSDLDETQYF.

This clonotype was found a few times. The rearrangement joins TRBV6-2 or TRBV6-3 to TRBJ1-5; D remains unclear. V lost 6 bases to trimming and J lost 3 bases, with 18 bases between them. CDR3 length: 16 amino acids. Germline V lookup: CDR1 MNHEY, CDR2 SVGEGT. The CDR3 bases are TGTGCCAGCAGCCCCCTGGACCCGTCCCACAATCAGCCCCAGCATTTT. Translated, it gives CASSPLDPSHNQPQHF.

V and J are TRBV20-1 and TRBJ2-7; TRBD1 agrees at 9 bases. There are 17 residues in the CDR3. The germline V gene encodes CDR1 DFQATT and CDR2 SNEGSKA (reference sequence). The V segment lost 0 bases and the J segment 0 bases; nucleotides outside the gene matches: 9. The CDR3 loop is CSARDPLTGGSSYEQYF. As DNA, the CDR3 is TGCAGTGCTAGAGACCCACTAACAGGGGGCAGCTCCTACGAGCAGTACTTC.

The V call is TRBV20-1, the J call TRBJ2-3; 10 nucleotides agree with TRBD1. J lost 3 bases, V lost 4 bases, and 13 bases had no gene match. CDR1 DFQATT and CDR2 SNEGSKA come from the germline V gene (reference sequence). This CDR3 is built from 17 residues. The CDR3 reads CSAIPAGTGAGTDTQYF. The CDR3 nucleotides read TGCAGTGCTATTCCCGCCGGGACAGGGGCGGGGACAGATACGCAGTATTTT.

In its sample, this clonotype was seen once. This chain connects TRBV6-1 to TRBJ2-1, with 10 nucleotides matching TRBD2. The CDR3 loop spans 15 amino acids. V was pared by 5 bases and J by 5 bases, with 6 bases of the junction left unmatched. The V gene's germline CDR1 is MNHNS and CDR2 SASEGT. CDR3 coding DNA: TGTGCCAGCAGTCCACTAGCGGGGCTTAACAATGAGCAGTTCTTC. Protein: CASSPLAGLNNEQFF.

This chain links TRBV4-3 with TRBJ1-5, with D perhaps TRBD1 (6 bases). Deletions cut 0 bases from V and 5 bases from J, with 17 bases between. There are 17 residues in the CDR3. Germline loops: CDR1 LGHNA, CDR2 YSLEER. This CDR3 reads CASSQDIGGGAYQPQHF. The CDR3, as DNA: TGCGCCAGCAGCCAAGATATCGGTGGGGGCGCCTATCAGCCCCAGCATTTT.